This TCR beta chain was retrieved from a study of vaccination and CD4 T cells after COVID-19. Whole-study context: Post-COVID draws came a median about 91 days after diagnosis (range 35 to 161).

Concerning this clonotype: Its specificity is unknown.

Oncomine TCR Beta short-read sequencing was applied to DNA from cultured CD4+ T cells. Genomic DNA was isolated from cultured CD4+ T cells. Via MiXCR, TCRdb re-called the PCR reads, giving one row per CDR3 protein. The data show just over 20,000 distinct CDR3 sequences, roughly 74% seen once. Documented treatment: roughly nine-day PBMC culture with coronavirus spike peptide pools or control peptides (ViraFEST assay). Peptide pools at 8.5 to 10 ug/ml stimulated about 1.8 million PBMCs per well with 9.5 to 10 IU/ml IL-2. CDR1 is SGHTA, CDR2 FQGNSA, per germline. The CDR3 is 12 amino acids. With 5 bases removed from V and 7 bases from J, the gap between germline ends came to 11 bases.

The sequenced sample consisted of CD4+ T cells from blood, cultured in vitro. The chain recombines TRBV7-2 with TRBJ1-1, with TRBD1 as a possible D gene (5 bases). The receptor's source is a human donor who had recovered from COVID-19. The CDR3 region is CASSQGTSEAFF. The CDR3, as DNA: TGTGCCAGCAGCCAGGGTACTAGTGAAGCTTTCTTT.